Following are 20 T cell receptor beta chains from one sample sequenced in a study of blood T cells in healthy people across ages. For the second PCR, which ran for about 7 to 11 cycles, a sample-barcoded 5' primer and a J-beta primer mix were used. From the 5' RACE reads, TCRdb called clonotypes with MiXCR, one entry per CDR3 protein. The sample consists of about 760,000 distinct CDR3 sequences, about 25% of them appearing once. These sequences were also reported in another study, on T cells of mothers and their children.

Sequenced: blood. These receptors originate from a boy aged 5-17 years in good health.

Concerning this clonotype: The junction departs from germline at one end; a sequencing error may be responsible. The chain carries TRBV7-2 and TRBJ2-3; 7 bases agree with TRBD2. CDR1 and CDR2 from the germline V gene are SGHTA and FQGNSA. The CDR3 consists of 14 residues. The DNA for the CDR3 is TGTGCCAGCACCCCTAGCGGAGGCACGGATACGCAGTATTTT. Its translation: CASTPSGGTDTQYF.

This clonotype has more than one count but fewer than ten. This chain's CDR3 is CASSSGGATDTQYF. For the CDR3, the DNA is TGCGCCAGCAGCTCGGGGGGAGCCACAGATACGCAGTATTTT. The genes are TRBV5-1 and TRBJ2-3; 7 nucleotides align to TRBD2. Per the germline V gene, CDR1 is SGHRS and CDR2 is YFSETQ. The J segment lost 2 bases and the V segment lost 3 bases, leaving 3 bases of the junction unmatched. The CDR3 sequence is 14 residues long.

The table lists this clonotype with a few counts. The chain joins TRBV6-1 to TRBJ2-4; D call uncertain. The CDR3 is 15 residues long. Germline V gene lookup returns CDR1 MNHNS and CDR2 SASEGT. The germline V and J ends were trimmed by 1 base and 5 bases, with 12 bases remaining between them. The CDR3 DNA follows: TGTGCCAGCAGTGAAGTTCGAGGCAATGAAAACATTCAGTACTTC. This encodes CASSEVRGNENIQYF.

The chain has TRBV12-3 or TRBV12-4 and TRBJ2-5, with D possibly matching TRBD2 (5 bases). The J call may be faulty, since TRBJ2-1 better matches the DNA end. This CDR3 is 15 amino acids long. The CDR3 nucleotides are TGTGCCAGCAGCTTTGGTGTTGGGAGTCTGAATGAGCAGTTCTTC. Translating gives CASSFGVGSLNEQFF.

This clonotype has a handful of counts. This chain connects TRBV10-3 to TRBJ1-2; D remains ambiguous. Per the germline V gene, CDR1 is ENHRY and CDR2 is SYGVKD. Trimming took off 10 bases at V and 5 bases at J, with 11 bases between the two ends. CDR3 length: 11 amino acids. DNA of the CDR3: TGTGCCACCCAAGGTGCTTATGGCTACACCTTC. It is translated as CATQGAYGYTF.

The CDR3 sequence: CASSRDRAGETQYF. CDR3 bases: TGTGCCAGCAGCAGGGACAGGGCCGGGGAGACCCAGTACTTC. V is TRBV5-4 and J is TRBJ2-5; 9 bases line up with TRBD1. After removal of 4 bases from V and 5 bases from J, the junction contained 6 bases not matched to a gene. The CDR3 is made up of 14 amino acids. Germline loops: CDR1 SGHNT, CDR2 YYREEE (reference sequence).

The rearrangement uses TRBV20-1 and TRBJ2-1; TRBD2 agrees at 10 bases. The CDR3 totals 17 residues. V trimming: 5 bases; J trimming: 4 bases; junction bases outside the gene matches: 14. Looked up from germline, CDR1 is DFQATT and CDR2 is SNEGSKA (reference sequence). The CDR3 protein is CSARRFTSGVGYNEQFF. CDR3 in DNA: TGCAGTGCTCGCCGTTTCACTAGCGGGGTGGGGTACAATGAGCAGTTCTTC.

This clonotype was detected only a few times. The rearrangement links TRBV5-1 to TRBJ1-6; 9 positions match TRBD1. This CDR3 region has 18 residues. Germline V gives CDR1 SGHRS, CDR2 YFSETQ. The V segment lost 2 bases and the J segment 7 bases; nucleotides outside the gene matches: 13. The DNA for the CDR3 is TGCGCCAGCAGCTTAGGGACAGGGAGTACCCGCGGAAATTCACCCCTCCACTTT. Protein product: CASSLGTGSTRGNSPLHF.

This clonotype was seen many times. V is TRBV14 and J is TRBJ2-7; D unresolved. There are 13 residues in the CDR3. The germline V and J ends were trimmed by 2 bases and 0 bases, with 5 bases remaining between them. Germline V gene sequence: CDR1 SGHDN, CDR2 FVKESK. The CDR3 loop reads CASSQIGSYEQYF. The CDR3 DNA reads TGTGCCAGCAGCCAAATCGGCTCCTACGAGCAGTACTTC.

The table lists this clonotype with a few counts. The chain links TRBV27 to TRBJ2-3; D gene ambiguous. The ends were cut back, 2 bases at V and 4 bases at J, with 10 bases in the middle. The CDR3 loop spans 14 amino acids. CDR1 and CDR2 from the germline V gene are MNHEY and SMNVEV (reference sequence). The DNA for the CDR3 is TGTGCCAGCAGTTTAGGATTTGGCGCAGATACGCAGTATTTT. Its protein is CASSLGFGADTQYF.

The CDR3 reads CASSLESAGGLQETQYF. The DNA for the CDR3 is TGTGCCAGCAGTTTGGAATCGGCGGGAGGCTTGCAAGAGACCCAGTACTTC. The V gene is TRBV12-3 or TRBV12-4, the J gene TRBJ2-5, with 8 bases identical to TRBD2. The CDR3 is 17 residues long. V gave up 3 bases and J gave up 2 bases; unmatched junction bases: 11.

The chain joins TRBV19 to TRBJ2-2; D unclear. Trimming removed 8 bases from V and 0 bases from J, with 7 bases in between. This CDR3 has 13 amino acids. Germline CDR1 and CDR2: LNHDA and SQIVND (reference sequence). CDR3 sequence reads: CASGRPNTGELFF. As DNA, the CDR3 is TGTGCCAGTGGGCGCCCGAACACCGGGGAGCTGTTTTTT.

V usage is TRBV28 and J usage is TRBJ2-3, with TRBD2 matching 9 bases. The junction had 10 bases not matched to a gene; V was cut back by 5 bases and J by 1 base. Germline CDR1 is MDHEN and CDR2 is SYDVKM. This CDR3 region has 17 residues. The CDR3 nucleotides are TGTGCCAGCAGTCACCTAGCGGGATTAACAGGCACAGATACGCAGTATTTT. Translated: CASSHLAGLTGTDTQYF.

This chain connects TRBV7-9 to TRBJ1-1, with D possibly TRBD1 on 6 matching bases. Germline values: CDR1 SEHNR, CDR2 FQNEAQ (reference sequence). Trimming stripped 11 bases from V and 4 bases from J, with 14 bases between. This CDR3 region has 12 residues. The CDR3 sequence: CAGSTGLTEAFF. For the CDR3, the DNA is TGTGCCGGATCAACAGGGCTCACTGAAGCTTTCTTT.

This chain joins TRBV10-3 and TRBJ2-3, with a possible D match to TRBD2 (6 bases). The CDR3 has 14 residues. Germline CDR1 is ENHRY and CDR2 is SYGVKD. V was trimmed by 7 bases and J by 0 bases, leaving 11 bases between them. CDR3 loop: CAITSGSSTDTQYF. Here the CDR3 DNA reads TGTGCCATCACAAGCGGGTCTAGCACAGATACGCAGTATTTT.

The J gene is TRBJ1-6, the V gene TRBV20-1; 10 bases align to TRBD1. Looked up from germline, CDR1 is DFQATT and CDR2 is SNEGSKA (reference sequence). The CDR3 extends over 13 amino acids. The junction had 0 bases not matched to a gene; V was cut back by 5 bases and J by 5 bases. The CDR3 spells CSAGTGDNSPLHF. The DNA for the CDR3 is TGCAGTGCTGGGACAGGGGATAATTCACCCCTCCACTTT.

This clonotype was seen a handful of times. At one end the junction does not follow the germline gene, possibly because of a read error. The rearrangement joins TRBV4-3 to TRBJ2-4; D is undetermined. The CDR3 has 15 amino acids. Germline V gives CDR1 LGHNA, CDR2 YSLEER. CDR3 in amino acids: CASSQDIQQKNIQYF. The CDR3 bases are TGCGCCAGCAGCCAAGATATACAGCAGAAAAACATCCAGTACTTC.

The chain has TRBV7-9 and TRBJ2-5, with D uncertain. This CDR3 contains 15 residues. Germline lookup yields CDR1 SEHNR and CDR2 FQNEAQ (reference sequence). The germline V and J ends were trimmed by 0 bases and 0 bases, with 8 bases remaining between them. The CDR3 sequence is CASSLAATDQETQYF. The CDR3 DNA sequence: TGTGCCAGCAGCTTAGCGGCGACGGACCAAGAGACCCAGTACTTC.

This clonotype appeared a few times. CDR3 DNA sequence: TGTGCCAGCAGCCAAAGGGGCACAGATACGCAGTATTTT. This gives the protein CASSQRGTDTQYF. The chain links TRBV3-1 to TRBJ2-3, with D unclear. The V end was cut by 2 bases, the J end by 1 base, with 4 bases between. In germline, CDR1 is LGHDT, CDR2 YNNKEL (reference sequence). The CDR3 spans 13 residues.

This clonotype showed up just a few times. The chain joins TRBV15 to TRBJ2-1, with 8 bases matching TRBD1. Per the germline V gene, CDR1 is LNHNV and CDR2 is YYDKDF (reference sequence). This CDR3 region has 15 residues. V shed 6 bases and J 4 bases; nucleotides not matched to a gene: 8. This CDR3 reads CATSEDRDIYNEQFF. The CDR3 coding sequence is TGTGCCACCAGTGAGGACAGGGATATTTACAATGAGCAGTTCTTC.